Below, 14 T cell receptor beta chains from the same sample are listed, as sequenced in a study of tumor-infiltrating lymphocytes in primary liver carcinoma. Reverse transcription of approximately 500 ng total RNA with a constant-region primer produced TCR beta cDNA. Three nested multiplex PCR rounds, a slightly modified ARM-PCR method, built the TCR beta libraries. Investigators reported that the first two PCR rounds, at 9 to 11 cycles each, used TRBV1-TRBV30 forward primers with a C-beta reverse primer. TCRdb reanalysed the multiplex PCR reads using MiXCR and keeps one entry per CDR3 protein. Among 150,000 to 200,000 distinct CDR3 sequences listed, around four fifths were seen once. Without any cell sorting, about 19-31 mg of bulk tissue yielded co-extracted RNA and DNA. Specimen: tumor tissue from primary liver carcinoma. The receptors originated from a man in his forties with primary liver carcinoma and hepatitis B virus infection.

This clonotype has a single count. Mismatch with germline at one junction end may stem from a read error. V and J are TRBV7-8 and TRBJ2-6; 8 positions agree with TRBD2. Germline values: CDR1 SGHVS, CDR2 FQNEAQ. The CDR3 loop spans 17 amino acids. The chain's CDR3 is CASSFDGRGAGANVLSF. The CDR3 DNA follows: TGTGCCAGCAGCTTTGACGGGAGGGGGGCTGGGGCCAACGTCCTGTCTTTC.

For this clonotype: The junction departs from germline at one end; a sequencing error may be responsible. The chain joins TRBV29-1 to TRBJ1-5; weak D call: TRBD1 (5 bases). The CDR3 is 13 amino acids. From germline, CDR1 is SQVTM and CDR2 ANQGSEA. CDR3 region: CSVVGHFNQPRHF. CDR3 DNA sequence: TGCAGCGTTGTCGGACACTTCAATCAGCCCCGGCATTTT.

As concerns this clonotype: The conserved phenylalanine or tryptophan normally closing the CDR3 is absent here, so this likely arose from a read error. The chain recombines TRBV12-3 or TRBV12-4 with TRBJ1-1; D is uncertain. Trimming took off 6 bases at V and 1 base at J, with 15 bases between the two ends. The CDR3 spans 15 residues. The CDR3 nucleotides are TGTGCCAGCAGCCCCGTCGCACGGGGGAACACTGAAGCTTTCTTA. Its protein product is CASSPVARGNTEAFL.

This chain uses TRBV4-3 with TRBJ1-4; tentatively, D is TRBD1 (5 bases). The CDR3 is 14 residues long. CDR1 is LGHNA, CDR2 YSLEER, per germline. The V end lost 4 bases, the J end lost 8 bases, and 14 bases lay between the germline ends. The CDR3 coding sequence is TGCGCCAGCAGCCGCGAACAGAGGGGAGAAAAACTGTTTTTT. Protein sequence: CASSREQRGEKLFF.

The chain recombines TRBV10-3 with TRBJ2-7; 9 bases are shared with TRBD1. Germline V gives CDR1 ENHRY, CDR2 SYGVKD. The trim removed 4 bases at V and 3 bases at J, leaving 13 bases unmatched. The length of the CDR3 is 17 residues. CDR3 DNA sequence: TGTGCCATCAGTGGAGGACAGGGGACCCCAAAAGACTACGAGCAGTACTTC. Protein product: CAISGGQGTPKDYEQYF.

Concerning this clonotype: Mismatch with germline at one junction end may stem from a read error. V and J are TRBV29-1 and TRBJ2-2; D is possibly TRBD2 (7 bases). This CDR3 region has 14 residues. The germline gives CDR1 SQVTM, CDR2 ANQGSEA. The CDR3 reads CNVEGGANTGKLFF. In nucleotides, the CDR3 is TGCAACGTTGAGGGGGGGGCGAACACCGGGAAGCTGTTTTTT.

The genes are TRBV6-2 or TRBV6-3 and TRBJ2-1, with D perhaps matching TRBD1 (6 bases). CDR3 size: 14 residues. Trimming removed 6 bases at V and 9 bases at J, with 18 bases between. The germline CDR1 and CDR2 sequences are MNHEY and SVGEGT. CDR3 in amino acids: CASSHGVGAGEQFF. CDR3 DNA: TGTGCCAGCAGCCACGGCGTGGGGGCCGGTGAGCAGTTCTTC.

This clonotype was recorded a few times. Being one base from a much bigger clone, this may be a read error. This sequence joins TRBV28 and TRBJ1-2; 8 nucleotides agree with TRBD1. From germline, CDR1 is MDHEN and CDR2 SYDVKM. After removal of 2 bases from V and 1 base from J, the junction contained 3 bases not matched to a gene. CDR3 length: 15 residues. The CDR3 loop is CASSLDRGLNYGYTF. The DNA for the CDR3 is TGTGCCAGCAGTTTAGACAGGGGACTTAACTATGGCTACACCTTC.

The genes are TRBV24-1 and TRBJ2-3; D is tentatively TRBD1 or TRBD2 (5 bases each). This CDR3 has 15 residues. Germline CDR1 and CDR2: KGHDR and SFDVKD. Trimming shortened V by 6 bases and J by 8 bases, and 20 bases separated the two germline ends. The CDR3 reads CATSRGGVTSGTQYF. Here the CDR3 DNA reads TGTGCCACCAGTCGGGGCGGCGTCACATCAGGTACGCAGTATTTT.

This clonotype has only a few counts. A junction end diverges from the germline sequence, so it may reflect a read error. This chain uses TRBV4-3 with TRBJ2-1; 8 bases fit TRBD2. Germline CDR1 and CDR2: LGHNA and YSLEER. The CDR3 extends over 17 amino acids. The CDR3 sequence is CASSQVHQREPYNVQFF. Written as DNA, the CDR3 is TGCGCCAGCAGTCAAGTACATCAGCGGGAGCCCTACAATGTGCAGTTCTTC.

The CDR3 is CSVGGTSGNQFF. For the CDR3, the DNA is TGCAGCGTAGGAGGGACTAGCGGGAACCAGTTCTTC. This chain joins TRBV29-1 and TRBJ2-1; 13 nucleotides agree with TRBD2. The V segment lost 6 bases and the J segment 13 bases; nucleotides outside the gene matches: 6. This CDR3 comprises 12 residues. Germline V lookup: CDR1 SQVTM, CDR2 ANQGSEA.

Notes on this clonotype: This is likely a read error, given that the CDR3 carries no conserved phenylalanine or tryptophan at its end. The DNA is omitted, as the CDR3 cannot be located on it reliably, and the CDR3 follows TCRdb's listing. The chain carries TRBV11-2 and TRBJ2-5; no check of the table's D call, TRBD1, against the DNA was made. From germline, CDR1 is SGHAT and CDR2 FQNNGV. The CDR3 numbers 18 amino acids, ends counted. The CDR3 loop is CASSPSSIQGTGRETQNC.

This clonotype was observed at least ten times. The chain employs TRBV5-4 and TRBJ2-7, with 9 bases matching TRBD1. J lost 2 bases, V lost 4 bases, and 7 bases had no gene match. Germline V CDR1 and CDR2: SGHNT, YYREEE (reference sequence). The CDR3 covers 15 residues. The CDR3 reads CASSAGTGNPYEQYF. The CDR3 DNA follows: TGTGCCAGCAGCGCCGGGACAGGGAACCCCTACGAGCAGTACTTC.

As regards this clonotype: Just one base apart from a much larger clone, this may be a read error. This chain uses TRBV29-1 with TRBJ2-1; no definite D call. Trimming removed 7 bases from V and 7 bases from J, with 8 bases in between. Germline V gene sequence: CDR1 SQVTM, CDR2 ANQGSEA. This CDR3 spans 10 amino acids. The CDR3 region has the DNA TGCAGCGCTGATAATAATGAGCAGTTCTTC. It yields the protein CSADNNEQFF.